The rows below give T cell receptor beta chains drawn from one sample of a study of T-cell memory formation after mild COVID-19. MiXCR was run by TCRdb on the 5' RACE reads, yielding one entry per CDR3 protein. The table lists under 450,000 distinct CDR3 sequences, less than 25% of them singletons. The sequenced material came from PBMCs or a T cell subset sorted from them (not recorded which). The source is an adult woman who had mild COVID-19 (a few samples of this study predate the infection). Cell type and time point are not known. Each CDR3 is given with its conserved first and last residue.

v_gene	j_gene	CDR3aa
TRBV15	TRBJ2-7	CATSRGKRMSSYEQYF
TRBV3-1	TRBJ1-1	CASSQDPDTEAFF
TRBV12-3/TRBV12-4	TRBJ1-3	CATSGTGNTIYF
TRBV6-5	TRBJ1-1	CASVRVGAEAFF
TRBV25-1	TRBJ1-4	CASSSQGREKLFF
TRBV29-1	TRBJ2-2	CSVDRGTNTGELFF
TRBV9	TRBJ2-4	CASSVGTSGIAKNIQYF
TRBV11-3	TRBJ2-3	CASSLGWTGTDTQYF
TRBV7-9	TRBJ2-7	CASSLAWDGYYEQYF
TRBV5-1	TRBJ2-3	CASKGLEDTQYF
TRBV9	TRBJ1-4	CASSVAGGENEKLFF
TRBV18	TRBJ2-1	CASSPPAVGNEQFF